The clone carrying this TCR beta chain came up many times. This record comes from a study of CD8+ T cells in alopecia areata. In the study overall: Twice daily, treated patients received 5 to 10 mg of oral tofacitinib. The tofacitinib course ran for 6 to 18 months and was followed by 6 months off drug.

The germline V gene encodes CDR1 SGHKS and CDR2 YYEKEE (reference sequence). The CDR3 totals 14 residues. Trimming removed 0 bases at V and 0 bases at J, with 4 bases between. Treatment denoted: oral pan-JAK inhibitor, 5-10 mg twice daily. In each case, RNA was isolated and then reverse transcribed into cDNA as the sequencing template. Assay used: immunoSEQ multiplex PCR; TCRdb lists only in-frame clones, some missing. The sample includes a few hundred thousand clones, roughly two fifths of them seen just once. The chain uses TRBV5-5 and TRBJ2-1, with D unclear. The sequences come from CD4+ T cells sorted from blood, collected between weeks 30 and 35, from a patient treated with tofacitinib. The TCR comes from a human donor with alopecia areata. CDR3 amino acids: CASSLGGSYNEQFF. The CDR3 DNA is TGTGCCAGCAGCTTGGGCGGCTCCTACAATGAGCAGTTCTTC.